One sample yielded the 19 T cell receptor beta chains listed below, sequenced in a study of a mutant IDH1 vaccine in newly diagnosed glioma. Sequencing used immunoSEQ multiplex PCR; TCRdb keeps in-frame clones, though not all of them. The top ten clones hold 29% of a sample with approximately 31,000 clones, 65% to 85% of them seen once. Regarding time point: week 47, end of study. In every dose of vaccine, 300 ug of mutant IDH1 20-mer peptide was given alongside topical imiquimod. Antigens of these TCRs are unknown. The sample was PBMCs, taken from a glioma patient whose treatment included an IDH1 peptide vaccine. These receptors were collected from a man aged 25 to 40 with glioma.

This clone is medium-sized. V gene TRBV4-1 combines with J gene TRBJ2-2, with TRBD1 identical over 9 bases. This CDR3 is 15 amino acids long. Germline loops: CDR1 MGHRA, CDR2 YSYEKL. V was pared by 2 bases and J by 5 bases, with 3 bases of the junction left unmatched. For the CDR3, the DNA is TGCGCCAGCAGCCAACGACAGGGGGGGACCGGGGAGCTGTTTTTT. It codes for CASSQRQGGTGELFF.

The gene calls are TRBV5-4 and TRBJ1-2; weak D call: TRBD1 (6 bases). V gave up 8 bases and J gave up 1 base, with 12 bases separating them. Germline V gene data show CDR1 as SGHNT and CDR2 as YYREEE (reference sequence). The CDR3 spans 13 residues. The CDR3 nucleotides are TGTGCCAGTATGGACAGAATTAACTATGGCTACACCTTC. Translated, it gives CASMDRINYGYTF.

Only a few counts were recorded for this clone. The chain employs TRBV7-9 and TRBJ1-1; D gene uncertain. Germline V CDR1 and CDR2: SEHNR, FQNEAQ (reference sequence). The V end lost 4 bases, the J end lost 8 bases, and 5 bases lay between the germline ends. The length of the CDR3 is 10 residues. The CDR3 loop reads CASSSDEAFF. CDR3 sequence (DNA): TGTGCCAGCAGCTCGGACGAAGCTTTCTTT.

The chain couples TRBV28 to TRBJ2-7, with TRBD1 identical over 7 bases. The CDR3 consists of 15 residues. The V and J ends lost 3 bases and 4 bases, in that order; junction bases with no gene match: 9. CDR1 is MDHEN, CDR2 SYDVKM, per germline. The CDR3 loop reads CASSLISRGKYEQYF. The CDR3 DNA is TGTGCCAGCAGTTTGATCAGCAGGGGGAAGTACGAGCAGTACTTC.

The rearrangement joins TRBV19 to TRBJ2-7; D gene uncertain. Trimming shortened V by 8 bases and J by 2 bases, and 16 bases separated the two germline ends. Germline V CDR1 and CDR2: LNHDA, SQIVND (reference sequence). The CDR3 has 14 residues. CDR3 loop: CASQTRNPPYEQYF. The CDR3 DNA reads TGTGCCAGTCAAACGCGGAACCCTCCCTACGAGCAGTACTTC.

This rearrangement joins TRBV7-9 to TRBJ2-2, with TRBD1 identical over 10 bases. Trimming cost V 3 bases and J 5 bases; bases outside gene matches: 6. The CDR3 has 16 residues. CDR1 is SEHNR and CDR2 is FQNEAQ in the germline V gene (reference sequence). CDR3 in amino acids: CASSLPPGQGTGELFF. The CDR3 nucleotides are TGTGCCAGCAGCTTGCCGCCGGGACAGGGGACCGGGGAGCTGTTTTTT.

The rearrangement joins TRBV6-6 to TRBJ1-2; TRBD1 matches at 7 bases. Losses at the gene ends were 2 bases for V and 5 bases for J; bases not matched to a gene: 8. Per the germline V gene, CDR1 is MNHNY and CDR2 is SVGAGI (reference sequence). This CDR3 is 15 amino acids long. The CDR3, as DNA: TGTGCCAGCAGTTACAGGACAGGCCTAAATTATGGCTACACCTTC. Residues: CASSYRTGLNYGYTF.

The rearrangement uses TRBV28 and TRBJ1-2, with 8 bases fitting TRBD1. The CDR3 sequence is 13 residues long. The germline gives CDR1 MDHEN, CDR2 SYDVKM. Trimming cost V 6 bases and J 4 bases; bases outside gene matches: 4. The DNA of the CDR3 is TGTGCCAGCAGCCCAGGGGGCGGCTATGGCTACACCTTC. This codes for CASSPGGGYGYTF.

The V and J genes are TRBV9 and TRBJ1-3, with TRBD1 as a possible D gene (6 bases). Trimming cost V 3 bases and J 2 bases, with 12 bases left between them. Germline V gives CDR1 SGDLS, CDR2 YYNGEE. The CDR3 totals 15 residues. Written as DNA, the CDR3 is TGTGCCAGCAGCGGACTGGGGGGCCCTGGAAACACCATATATTTT. Translated: CASSGLGGPGNTIYF.

This clone was observed a few times. This chain connects TRBV5-1 to TRBJ2-3; unclear D gene. There are 14 residues in the CDR3. Germline V gene lookup returns CDR1 SGHRS and CDR2 YFSETQ. V gave up 0 bases and J gave up 4 bases, with 9 bases separating them. The CDR3 region has the DNA TGCGCCAGCAGCTTGGCCATTGGGGCAGATACGCAGTATTTT. Translation: CASSLAIGADTQYF. Full variable domain (remainder filled in from reference TRBV5-1 and TRBJ2-3): KAGVTQTPRYLIKTRGQQVTLSCSPISGHRSVSWYQQTPGQGLQFLFEYFSETQRNKGNFPGRFSGRQFSNSRSEMNVSTLELGDSALYLCASSLAIGADTQYFGPGTRLTVL.

In this sample, this clone turned up a few times. The chain couples TRBV28 to TRBJ1-4; perhaps TRBD1 as D (5 bases). Germline CDR1 is MDHEN and CDR2 is SYDVKM. V was cut by 5 bases and J by 3 bases, with 13 bases left in between. This CDR3 has 15 amino acids. The CDR3 sequence: CASSPPGASNEKLFF. The CDR3 nucleotides are TGTGCCAGCAGTCCCCCCGGGGCTTCTAATGAAAAACTGTTTTTT.

The chain couples TRBV18 to TRBJ2-5; D remains ambiguous. The V gene lost 0 bases and the J gene lost 1 base, with 6 bases spanning the gap. CDR1 and CDR2 from the germline V gene are KGHSH and LQKENI. The CDR3 is made up of 14 amino acids. CDR3 amino acids: CASSPPAVQETQYF. The CDR3 nucleotides read TGTGCCAGCTCACCACCGGCAGTCCAAGAGACCCAGTACTTC.

The chain uses TRBV5-4 and TRBJ1-4; possibly TRBD1 for D (5 bases). The CDR3 runs to 13 residues. Per germline, CDR1 SGHNT and CDR2 YYREEE (reference sequence). Trimming took off 0 bases at V and 11 bases at J, with 11 bases between the two ends. In nucleotides, the CDR3 is TGTGCCAGCAGCTTGGAACCGGGACCTAAACTGTTTTTT. Residues: CASSLEPGPKLFF.

The chain couples TRBV4-2 to TRBJ2-5, with D possibly called TRBD1 or TRBD2 (5 bases each). V was trimmed by 0 bases and J by 2 bases, leaving 10 bases between them. CDR1 is LGHNA, CDR2 YNFKEQ, per germline. The CDR3 runs to 15 residues. For the CDR3, the DNA is TGTGCCAGCAGCCAAGATAGGGACGGACAAGAGACCCAGTACTTC. This codes for CASSQDRDGQETQYF.

The gene calls are TRBV10-3 and TRBJ2-7; possibly TRBD1 for D (6 bases). V gave up 3 bases and J gave up 2 bases, with 8 bases separating them. The CDR3 is 13 amino acids. Per the germline V gene, CDR1 is ENHRY and CDR2 is SYGVKD. The CDR3 protein is CAISDGDTYEQYF. In nucleotides, the CDR3 is TGTGCCATCAGTGATGGGGACACCTACGAGCAGTACTTC.

The rearrangement uses TRBV10-2 and TRBJ2-1; 7 bases fit TRBD2. Trimming removed 8 bases from V and 3 bases from J; junction bases left unmatched: 16. Germline V lookup: CDR1 WSHSY, CDR2 SAAADI. The CDR3 covers 17 residues. CDR3 protein: CASGKITGTMGYNEQFF. CDR3 DNA: TGCGCCAGCGGAAAGATCACCGGGACTATGGGCTACAATGAGCAGTTCTTC.

J is TRBJ2-5 and V is TRBV10-3, with D perhaps matching TRBD2 (5 bases). This CDR3 has 14 amino acids. Germline V gene data show CDR1 as ENHRY and CDR2 as SYGVKD. Trimming stripped 7 bases from V and 0 bases from J, with 12 bases between. CDR3 nucleotide sequence: TGTGCCATCAAGGCGAGGGTAGACCAAGAGACCCAGTACTTC. It translates to CAIKARVDQETQYF.

V and J are TRBV4-1 and TRBJ2-7; D unresolved. There are 15 residues in the CDR3. V lost 0 bases and J 0 bases, leaving 9 bases between the germline ends. Looked up from germline, CDR1 is MGHRA and CDR2 is YSYEKL. This CDR3 is CASSQEPGSSYEQYF. The CDR3 DNA reads TGCGCCAGCAGCCAAGAGCCGGGCAGCTCCTACGAGCAGTACTTC.

CDR3 sequence: CASSTRTGRDGYTF. CDR3 sequence (DNA): TGTGCCAGTAGTACCCGGACAGGGAGGGATGGCTACACCTTC. The chain employs TRBV19 and TRBJ1-2, with 8 bases identical to TRBD1. With 4 bases clipped from V and 6 bases from J, the junction kept 7 bases outside the gene matches. From germline, CDR1 is LNHDA and CDR2 SQIVND (reference sequence). This CDR3 region has 14 residues.